One sample yielded the 18 T cell receptor beta chains listed below, sequenced in a study of OX40 agonist ivuxolimab in advanced cancers. Sequenced by immunoSEQ multiplex PCR; TCRdb stores in-frame clones only, minus some. Found here are approximately 90,000 clones, approximately 90% of them singletons; the top ten hold over 1.2%. Sequenced here: CD4+ or CD8+ T cells sorted from blood, sampled in a trial of the OX40 agonist ivuxolimab. Receptors originate from an adult with an advanced solid tumor such as melanoma, head and neck, liver or kidney cancer.

In its sample, this clone was seen once. The chain uses TRBV19 and TRBJ2-2; TRBD1 aligns across 8 bases. V gave up 3 bases and J gave up 5 bases; unmatched junction bases: 2. CDR3 length: 14 amino acids. Per germline, CDR1 LNHDA and CDR2 SQIVND (reference sequence). This CDR3 reads CASSMDRVTGELFF. CDR3 sequence (DNA): TGTGCCAGTAGTATGGACAGGGTAACCGGGGAGCTGTTTTTT. The entire variable domain, with the rest obtained from reference TRBV19 and TRBJ2-2, is as follows: DGGITQSPKYLFRKEGQNVTLSCEQNLNHDAMYWYRQDPGQGLRLIYYSQIVNDFQKGDIAEGYSVSREKKESFPLTVTSAQKNPTAFYLCASSMDRVTGELFFGEGSRLTVL.

The rearrangement uses TRBV6-6 and TRBJ1-4; the D gene is possibly TRBD1 (5 bases). CDR3 length: 15 amino acids. Germline CDR1 reads MNHNY; CDR2 reads SVGAGI (reference sequence). V was shortened by 6 bases and J by 7 bases, with 18 bases between the two germline ends. CDR3 residues: CASRKTEGGGEKLFF. The CDR3 DNA follows: TGTGCCAGCAGGAAGACAGAGGGTGGTGGTGAAAAACTGTTTTTT.

V is TRBV6-5 and J is TRBJ2-7, with 12 positions matching TRBD2. CDR1 is MNHEY and CDR2 is SVGAGI in the germline V gene. CDR3 length: 14 residues. V was pared by 6 bases and J by 6 bases, with 6 bases of the junction left unmatched. CDR3 in DNA: TGTGCCAGCAGGACTAGCGGGAGTTGGGTCGAGCAGTACTTC. Its protein is CASRTSGSWVEQYF.

The rearrangement links TRBV19 to TRBJ2-1, with D possibly being TRBD1 (5 bases). V lost 4 bases and J 0 bases, leaving 22 bases between the germline ends. Germline CDR1 is LNHDA and CDR2 is SQIVND (reference sequence). The CDR3 is 19 residues long. CDR3 sequence reads: CASSTPNRAGQSSYNEQFF. CDR3 DNA: TGTGCCAGTAGTACCCCGAACCGGGCAGGGCAAAGCTCCTACAATGAGCAGTTCTTC.

The chain has TRBV11-2 and TRBJ2-5, with D possibly being TRBD2 (5 bases). The CDR3 totals 11 residues. The V and J ends lost 5 bases and 5 bases respectively, with 6 bases between them. From germline, CDR1 is SGHAT and CDR2 FQNNGV. Here the CDR3 reads CASSERETQYF. CDR3 bases: TGTGCCAGCAGCGAGCGGGAGACCCAGTACTTC.

The rearrangement joins TRBV28 to TRBJ1-2; maybe TRBD1 (5 bases). This CDR3 spans 15 amino acids. Germline CDR1 reads MDHEN; CDR2 reads SYDVKM. Between the trimmed V and J ends, which lost 5 bases and 4 bases, there was a span of 17 bases. The CDR3 here is CASSVNPDNVYGYTF. DNA of the CDR3: TGTGCCAGCAGTGTAAACCCGGACAATGTCTATGGCTACACCTTC.

This sequence joins TRBV7-3 and TRBJ2-1, with TRBD2 matching 12 bases. V dropped 2 bases and J dropped 4; count of bases not matched to a gene: 6. Germline V gene data show CDR1 as SGHTA and CDR2 as FQGTGA. The CDR3 is 17 amino acids. CDR3 region: CASSLPGLAGTYNEQFF. The CDR3, as DNA: TGTGCCAGCAGCTTACCCGGACTAGCGGGAACGTACAATGAGCAGTTCTTC. Full variable domain (rest looked up from reference TRBV7-3 and TRBJ2-1): GAGVSQTPSNKVTEKGKYVELRCDPISGHTALYWYRQSLGQGPEFLIYFQGTGAADDSGLPNDRFFAVRPEGSVSTLKIQRTERGDSAVYLCASSLPGLAGTYNEQFFGPGTRLTVL.

Of note for this clone: An end of the junction differs from the germline gene, which may be a read error. The V gene is TRBV27, the J gene TRBJ1-5, with D maybe TRBD1 (6 bases). The CDR3 sequence is 16 residues long. Germline V lookup: CDR1 MNHEY, CDR2 SMNVEV (reference sequence). The CDR3 bases are TGTGTCAGCAGTTCAGCACAGGGAGCCTTGGGTCAGCCCCAGCATTTT. Protein: CVSSSAQGALGQPQHF.

This chain connects TRBV2 to TRBJ1-6; no reliable D call. CDR3 length equals 13 residues. The V gene's germline CDR1 is SNHLY and CDR2 FYNNEI. The germline V and J ends were trimmed by 4 bases and 7 bases, with 8 bases remaining between them. As DNA, the CDR3 is TGTGCCAGCAGTGTGGGCCGGAATTCACCCCTCCACTTT. Translated: CASSVGRNSPLHF.

V is TRBV5-5 and J is TRBJ1-1, with no clear D. Germline-derived CDR1 and CDR2 are SGHKS and YYEKEE (reference sequence). The CDR3 covers 14 residues. Trimming removed 2 bases from V and 1 base from J, with 9 bases in between. The CDR3 coding sequence is TGTGCCAGCAGCTTCTCGACGGGGAACACTGAAGCTTTCTTT. Its protein is CASSFSTGNTEAFF.

This clone was detected a few times. The chain combines TRBV10-2 with TRBJ2-3; D tentatively reads TRBD1 or TRBD2 (5 bases each). The CDR3 is made up of 14 amino acids. Trimming stripped 6 bases from V and 5 bases from J, with 15 bases between. CDR1 and CDR2 (germline): WSHSY, SAAADI. The CDR3 spells CASRADMGVDTQYF. The CDR3 nucleotides read TGCGCCAGCAGGGCGGATATGGGGGTAGATACGCAGTATTTT.

V usage is TRBV28 and J usage is TRBJ1-3, with D unclear. V lost 7 bases and J lost 0, with 1 base in between. The CDR3 is 11 residues long. Per the germline V gene, CDR1 is MDHEN and CDR2 is SYDVKM. The CDR3 protein is CASTSGNTIYF. DNA for the CDR3: TGTGCCAGCACCTCTGGAAACACCATATATTTT.

V and J are TRBV19 and TRBJ1-2, with D maybe TRBD1 (5 bases). V lost 7 bases and J 5 bases, leaving 14 bases between the germline ends. The CDR3 consists of 13 residues. Germline V CDR1 and CDR2: LNHDA, SQIVND (reference sequence). The CDR3 DNA follows: TGTGCCAGTATTAACCCCGACAGTTATGGCTACACCTTC. It encodes CASINPDSYGYTF.

The chain carries TRBV15 and TRBJ2-7, with 8 positions matching TRBD1. Germline CDR1 LNHNV, CDR2 YYDKDF (reference sequence). The CDR3 has 15 amino acids. V gave up 3 bases and J gave up 2 bases; unmatched junction bases: 6. CDR3 coding DNA: TGTGCCACCAGCAGGGACAGGGTGACAACCTACGAGCAGTACTTC. Translation: CATSRDRVTTYEQYF. The variable domain in full, with the rest retrieved from reference TRBV15 and TRBJ2-7, is DAMVIQNPRYQVTQFGKPVTLSCSQTLNHNVMYWYQQKSSQAPKLLFHYYDKDFNNEADTPDNFQSRRPNTSFCFLDIRSPGLGDTAMYLCATSRDRVTTYEQYFGPGTRLTVT.

The rearrangement uses TRBV6-5 and TRBJ1-5, with TRBD1 as a possible D gene (6 bases). In germline, CDR1 is MNHEY, CDR2 SVGAGI. This CDR3 has 14 residues. V was trimmed by 5 bases and J by 0 bases, leaving 8 bases between them. CDR3 in DNA: TGTGCCAGCAGTCGGACAGTTAGCAATCAGCCCCAGCATTTT. It is translated as CASSRTVSNQPQHF.

The chain is built from TRBV6-1 and TRBJ2-7; D is unresolved. CDR1 and CDR2 (germline): MNHNS, SASEGT. The CDR3 has 11 residues. Trimming took off 6 bases at V and 6 bases at J, with 9 bases between the two ends. The CDR3: CASSSYFEQYF. The DNA for the CDR3 is TGTGCCAGCAGCTCTTACTTCGAGCAGTACTTC.

This clone was observed a single time. The DNA for the CDR3 is TGTGCCAGCAGTTACCTCTATGGCTACACCTTC. This encodes CASSYLYGYTF. V and J are TRBV6-6 and TRBJ1-2; D is uncertain. This CDR3 has 11 residues. The germline V and J ends were trimmed by 2 bases and 4 bases, with 2 bases remaining between them. Germline V gene data show CDR1 as MNHNY and CDR2 as SVGAGI (reference sequence).

The J gene is TRBJ2-5, the V gene TRBV28; 7 nucleotides agree with TRBD1. Trimming removed 6 bases from V and 4 bases from J; junction bases left unmatched: 5. The CDR3 is made up of 13 amino acids. Per the germline V gene, CDR1 is MDHEN and CDR2 is SYDVKM. The CDR3 bases are TGTGCCAGCAGAACGACAGGGATAGAGACCCAGTACTTC. The encoded protein is CASRTTGIETQYF.